Below, one T cell receptor beta chain is given with its context. Healthy donors served as age- and sex-matched controls. Roughly 0.45 to 1 ug RNA was reverse transcribed with random hexamers. TCRdb re-derived calls from the immunoSEQ multiplex PCR reads in MiXCR, one entry per CDR3 protein. The sample includes 150,000 to 200,000 distinct CDR3 sequences, 92% of them seen just once. This sample stems from a study of CD8 T cells in Susac syndrome. The CDR3 runs to 12 residues. The germline V gene encodes CDR1 MNHEY and CDR2 SVGEGT. V shed 1 base and J shed 2 bases, with 3 bases lying between them. This TCR derives from a human donor in good health. The sample consisted of CD4+ T cells from PBMCs. The chain couples TRBV6-2 or TRBV6-3 to TRBJ2-7, with unresolved D. CDR3 amino acids: CASSYFPYEQYF. The CDR3 nucleotides read TGTGCCAGCAGTTACTTCCCCTACGAGCAGTACTTC.